This T cell receptor (beta chain) comes out of a study of blood T cell repertoires in COVID-19. Participant-given clinical history determined each cohort assignment. This clone has a handful of counts. Here immunoSEQ multiplex PCR was the method, and the copy in TCRdb shows in-frame clones only, minus some. The sample records more than 300,000 clones, around 87% being singletons. Material for sequencing was PBMCs or T cells enriched from blood (not recorded which). This sequence was found in a man in his forties in a cohort exposed to, infected with or recovered from COVID-19 (not recorded which).

The CDR3 loop is CASSASGHTGELFF. CDR3 in DNA: TGTGCCAGCAGCGCTAGCGGTCACACCGGGGAGCTGTTTTTT. This chain connects TRBV9 to TRBJ2-2; 7 positions match TRBD2. The germline V gene encodes CDR1 SGDLS and CDR2 YYNGEE. The junction had 2 bases not matched to a gene; V was cut back by 3 bases and J by 3 bases. This CDR3 comprises 14 residues.